The 4 T cell receptor beta chains listed next were all sequenced from one sample in a study of T cell responses to AZD1222 COVID-19 vaccine. Profiled with immunoSEQ multiplex PCR; TCRdb holds only in-frame clones, not every one. This sample yields roughly 99,000 clones, of which 87% are seen a single time; 4.8% belongs to the top ten. The starting material was peripheral blood, obtained 28 days after the second AZD1222 dose. The source is an adult who received the AZD1222 COVID-19 vaccine.

V usage is TRBV4-1 and J usage is TRBJ2-5, with 7 positions matching TRBD1. Germline CDR1 reads MGHRA; CDR2 reads YSYEKL. The CDR3 has 14 amino acids. V was pared by 5 bases and J by 1 base, with 4 bases of the junction left unmatched. CDR3 in DNA: TGCGCCAGCAGCAAAGGGGGCCCCCAAGAGACCCAGTACTTC. Residues: CASSKGGPQETQYF.

This chain links TRBV12-3 or TRBV12-4 with TRBJ2-1; no definite D call. Trimming left V 7 bases short and J 9 bases short, with 13 bases between. This CDR3 contains 12 residues. This CDR3 is CASKPGLGEQFF. Written as DNA, the CDR3 is TGTGCCAGCAAACCCGGGTTAGGTGAGCAGTTCTTC.

The chain joins TRBV2 to TRBJ1-6, with 9 nucleotides matching TRBD1. Germline CDR1 SNHLY, CDR2 FYNNEI. The trim removed 8 bases at V and 8 bases at J, leaving 7 bases unmatched. This CDR3 has 14 amino acids. The CDR3 loop reads CASGPGQGHSPLHF. CDR3 DNA sequence: TGTGCCAGCGGCCCCGGACAGGGGCATTCACCCCTCCACTTT.

The rearrangement joins TRBV4-2 to TRBJ2-5; TRBD2 aligns across 15 bases. The CDR3 length is 20 residues. CDR1 and CDR2 (germline): LGHNA, YNFKEQ. With V trimmed by 0 bases and J by 1 base, 9 bases remained unmatched. CDR3 region: CASSQERGTSGGSTQETQYF. The CDR3 region has the DNA TGTGCCAGCAGCCAAGAGCGCGGGACTAGCGGGGGGTCCACCCAAGAGACCCAGTACTTC.